Following are 27 T cell receptor beta chains from one sample sequenced in a study of OX40 agonist ivuxolimab in advanced cancers. The method was immunoSEQ multiplex PCR; TCRdb's version includes in-frame clones alone and lacks a portion of them. This sample carries about 53,000 clones, 84% of them seen once, and the ten largest clones take about 13%. The specimen comprised CD4+ or CD8+ T cells sorted from blood, sampled in a trial of the OX40 agonist ivuxolimab. The receptors derive from an adult with an advanced solid tumor such as melanoma, head and neck, liver or kidney cancer.

This chain joins TRBV28 and TRBJ1-3; D perhaps matches TRBD1 (5 bases). The CDR3 spans 14 residues. Germline lookup yields CDR1 MDHEN and CDR2 SYDVKM. Trimming stripped 5 bases from V and 2 bases from J, with 10 bases between. In DNA, the CDR3 is TGTGCCAGCAGTGAGCAGGGTACTGGAAACACCATATATTTT. Amino acid sequence: CASSEQGTGNTIYF.

DNA of the CDR3: TGTGCCAGTAGTACTTACGGACGGGTCGACGAGCAGTACTTC. Protein sequence: CASSTYGRVDEQYF. The V and J genes are TRBV19 and TRBJ2-7; D gene uncertain. The CDR3 runs to 14 residues. The ends were cut back, 4 bases at V and 5 bases at J, with 15 bases in the middle. Germline V gene sequence: CDR1 LNHDA, CDR2 SQIVND (reference sequence).

The chain carries TRBV2 and TRBJ2-1, with 13 bases matching TRBD2. The CDR3 sequence is 15 residues long. Per germline, CDR1 SNHLY and CDR2 FYNNEI. V shed 4 bases, J shed 7 bases, and the junction held 4 bases outside the gene matches. The CDR3 here is CASSGTSGSRNEQFF. The CDR3 DNA reads TGTGCCAGCAGTGGGACTAGCGGGAGCAGGAATGAGCAGTTCTTC.

This chain links TRBV7-2 with TRBJ2-1; TRBD2 matches at 13 bases. CDR3 length: 16 residues. V lost 1 base and J lost 9; bases outside the gene matches: 6. Germline V CDR1 and CDR2: SGHTA, FQGNSA. The CDR3 DNA sequence: TGTGCCAGCAGCTTAGTGGGGACTAGCGGGATTGGTGAGCAGTTCTTC. The encoded protein is CASSLVGTSGIGEQFF.

The chain is built from TRBV7-3 and TRBJ2-5; perhaps TRBD1 as D (5 bases). This CDR3 is built from 14 residues. CDR1 is SGHTA and CDR2 is FQGTGA in the germline V gene. V lost 5 bases to trimming and J lost 5 bases, with 15 bases between them. In nucleotides, the CDR3 is TGTGCCAGCAGCCCCCAGGGTAGTGGTGAGACCCAGTACTTC. Amino acids: CASSPQGSGETQYF.

The rearrangement joins TRBV7-8 to TRBJ2-1; 8 bases line up with TRBD2. The CDR3 covers 16 residues. The trim removed 5 bases at V and 3 bases at J, leaving 9 bases unmatched. Germline lookup yields CDR1 SGHVS and CDR2 FQNEAQ. CDR3 bases: TGTGCCAGCAGCGGAGAGGGACTAGTAGGCTACAATGAGCAGTTCTTC. Protein sequence: CASSGEGLVGYNEQFF.

This chain links TRBV28 with TRBJ2-7; 9 positions agree with TRBD2. Germline CDR1 reads MDHEN; CDR2 reads SYDVKM. The CDR3 has 15 amino acids. Trimming took 6 bases from V and 2 from J; bases not matched to a gene: 8. CDR3 region: CASSRGGRAPYEQYF. The CDR3 coding sequence is TGTGCCAGCAGCCGAGGCGGGAGGGCCCCCTACGAGCAGTACTTC. The variable domain in full, completed from reference TRBV28 and TRBJ2-7, reads DVKVTQSSRYLVKRTGEKVFLECVQDMDHENMFWYRQDPGLGLRLIYFSYDVKMKEKGDIPEGYSVSREKKERFSLILESASTNQTSMYLCASSRGGRAPYEQYFGPGTRLTVT.

V is TRBV6-5 and J is TRBJ2-7; D is perhaps TRBD2 (6 bases). CDR1 MNHEY and CDR2 SVGAGI come from the germline V gene. V shed 6 bases and J shed 0 bases, with 15 bases lying between them. The CDR3 length is 15 residues. The CDR3 coding sequence is TGTGCCAGCAGCGACTCCGGGACTCCCTCCTACGAGCAGTACTTC. Translation: CASSDSGTPSYEQYF.

The chain couples TRBV28 to TRBJ1-2; D may be TRBD1 (5 bases). Trimming took 6 bases from V and 2 from J, leaving 16 bases between them. CDR3 length: 15 residues. CDR1 is MDHEN, CDR2 SYDVKM, per germline. The chain's CDR3 is CASSPQGTLNYGYTF. In nucleotides, the CDR3 is TGTGCCAGCAGCCCGCAAGGGACCCTAAACTATGGCTACACCTTC.

The chain joins TRBV6-1 to TRBJ2-7; D might be TRBD1 or TRBD2, each matching 5 bases. Trimming left V 8 bases short and J 2 bases short, with 19 bases between. The CDR3 spans 15 residues. CDR1 MNHNS and CDR2 SASEGT come from the germline V gene. The CDR3 bases are TGTGCCAGCGCCCCAGCGGCAGGACAAGCCTACGAGCAGTACTTC. This encodes CASAPAAGQAYEQYF.

J is TRBJ2-7 and V is TRBV11-2; no definite D call. Trimming stripped 0 bases from V and 2 bases from J, with 8 bases between. There are 14 residues in the CDR3. CDR1 SGHAT and CDR2 FQNNGV come from the germline V gene. The CDR3 nucleotides are TGTGCCAGCAGCTTAGACCCCAACACCTACGAGCAGTACTTC. Translation gives CASSLDPNTYEQYF.

The chain employs TRBV6-5 and TRBJ2-5; possible D gene TRBD1, 6 bases. Trimming shortened V by 4 bases and J by 4 bases, and 16 bases separated the two germline ends. CDR1 and CDR2 (germline): MNHEY, SVGAGI. The CDR3 covers 15 residues. CDR3 protein: CASSSGGRGGETQYF. The CDR3 DNA reads TGTGCCAGCAGTTCTGGGGGCAGGGGTGGAGAGACCCAGTACTTC.

In this sample, this clone turned up a few times. The rearrangement uses TRBV6-1 and TRBJ2-3; 10 positions agree with TRBD2. The V gene's germline CDR1 is MNHNS and CDR2 SASEGT. This CDR3 spans 14 amino acids. V shed 7 bases, J shed 2 bases, and the junction held 3 bases outside the gene matches. The CDR3 DNA reads TGTGCCAGCACCACTAGCGGGAACACAGATACGCAGTATTTT. This codes for CASTTSGNTDTQYF.

This chain links TRBV5-4 with TRBJ1-2; 7 nucleotides match TRBD1. The V gene's germline CDR1 is SGHNT and CDR2 YYREEE (reference sequence). Trimming cost V 4 bases and J 6 bases; bases outside gene matches: 15. This CDR3 region has 16 residues. The DNA of the CDR3 is TGTGCCAGCAGCAACCCTCCAGGGGGTAGCTTACATGGCTACACCTTC. This encodes CASSNPPGGSLHGYTF.

The chain joins TRBV6-5 to TRBJ2-3, with D perhaps being TRBD1 or TRBD2 (6 bases each). The V end lost 8 bases, the J end lost 3 bases, and 15 bases lay between the germline ends. CDR1 is MNHEY, CDR2 SVGAGI, per germline. The CDR3 totals 14 residues. The DNA for the CDR3 is TGTGCCAGCGAAAGGACGGGGGCGACAGATACGCAGTATTTT. This sequence encodes CASERTGATDTQYF.

To note about this clone: The junction does not match germline at one end; this may be a read error. The J gene is TRBJ2-2, the V gene TRBV30, with D perhaps TRBD1 (8 bases). Germline V gene data show CDR1 as GTSNPN and CDR2 as SVGIG (reference sequence). This CDR3 has 13 amino acids. The DNA for the CDR3 is TGTGCCTGGAGTGCTGAAAACAGGGGGGGAGCTGTTTTT. Its protein product is CAWSAENRGGAVF.

The chain is built from TRBV18 and TRBJ2-7; weak D call: TRBD1 (5 bases). Germline V CDR1 and CDR2: KGHSH, LQKENI. V lost 2 bases to trimming and J lost 4 bases, with 18 bases between them. This CDR3 region has 16 residues. The CDR3 is CASSPDLNRQGYEQYF. DNA of the CDR3: TGTGCCAGCTCACCAGATCTGAACAGGCAGGGATACGAGCAGTACTTC.

The chain employs TRBV20-1 and TRBJ2-7; no clear D. This CDR3 has 11 amino acids. Germline CDR1 and CDR2: DFQATT and SNEGSKA (reference sequence). V was pared by 3 bases and J by 6 bases, with 9 bases between. CDR3 sequence (DNA): TGCAGTGCTAGGAACGGTCCCGAGCAGTACTTC. Protein sequence: CSARNGPEQYF.

The chain links TRBV29-1 to TRBJ2-1; TRBD2 is a possible D gene (6 bases). Between the trimmed V and J ends, which lost 6 bases and 9 bases, there was a span of 12 bases. CDR3 length equals 11 residues. Germline V gives CDR1 SQVTM, CDR2 ANQGSEA. CDR3 nucleotide sequence: TGCAGCGTCCGGGACTTGGGTGAGCAGTTCTTC. It yields the protein CSVRDLGEQFF.

The chain is built from TRBV5-5 and TRBJ2-1; 11 bases align to TRBD2. This CDR3 is 16 amino acids long. J gave up 9 bases and V 4 bases, and 12 bases lay outside the gene matches. Germline CDR1 SGHKS, CDR2 YYEKEE (reference sequence). CDR3 nucleotides: TGTGCCAGCAGCAACGCACTAGCGGGAGTGTCGAGTGAGCAGTTCTTC. This codes for CASSNALAGVSSEQFF.

This rearrangement joins TRBV6-1 to TRBJ1-1; no definite D call. The CDR3 sequence is 15 residues long. V was trimmed by 0 bases and J by 5 bases, leaving 13 bases between them. Germline assignment: CDR1 MNHNS and CDR2 SASEGT. Here the CDR3 reads CASSEALLLGTEAFF. In DNA, the CDR3 is TGTGCCAGCAGTGAAGCGTTGCTCCTTGGGACTGAAGCTTTCTTT.

This rearrangement joins TRBV5-4 to TRBJ2-5; no definite D call. V gave up 6 bases and J gave up 1 base, with 10 bases separating them. The CDR3 runs to 13 residues. Germline V gene sequence: CDR1 SGHNT, CDR2 YYREEE (reference sequence). The CDR3 DNA reads as TGTGCCAGCAACTCGGGCCCCCAAGAGACCCAGTACTTC. Amino acids: CASNSGPQETQYF.

The CDR3, as DNA: TGTGCCAGTAGTATAGGGGTAGGGAGCTCTGGGGCCAACGTCCTGACTTTC. Amino acid sequence: CASSIGVGSSGANVLTF. The chain recombines TRBV19 with TRBJ2-6; D perhaps matches TRBD2 (5 bases). This CDR3 contains 17 residues. Trimming shortened V by 1 base and J by 0 bases, and 10 bases separated the two germline ends. Per germline, CDR1 LNHDA and CDR2 SQIVND (reference sequence). Supplemented by reference TRBV19 and TRBJ2-6, the full variable domain reads DGGITQSPKYLFRKEGQNVTLSCEQNLNHDAMYWYRQDPGQGLRLIYYSQIVNDFQKGDIAEGYSVSREKKESFPLTVTSAQKNPTAFYLCASSIGVGSSGANVLTFGAGSRLTVL.

This clone was observed a few times. This sequence joins TRBV11-1 and TRBJ1-1, with 7 bases aligning to TRBD1. This CDR3 contains 14 residues. The germline CDR1 and CDR2 sequences are SGHAT and FQDESV (reference sequence). The J segment lost 5 bases and the V segment lost 5 bases, leaving 8 bases of the junction unmatched. For the CDR3, the DNA is TGTGCCAGCAGCCTACAGGGGAAGGGGACTGAAGCTTTCTTT. This translates into CASSLQGKGTEAFF. Combining the CDR3 with reference TRBV11-1 and TRBJ1-1 gives the whole variable domain EAEVAQSPRYKITEKSQAVAFWCDPISGHATLYWYRQILGQGPELLVQFQDESVVDDSQLPKDRFSAERLKGVDSTLKIQPAELGDSAMYLCASSLQGKGTEAFFGQGTRLTVV.

The V gene is TRBV6-5, the J gene TRBJ2-7; D is unresolved. The length of the CDR3 is 14 residues. Per germline, CDR1 MNHEY and CDR2 SVGAGI. Trimming took off 5 bases at V and 3 bases at J, with 14 bases between the two ends. CDR3 DNA: TGTGCCAGCAGTCTCGGACGGCCGGGCTACGAGCAGTACTTC. Its protein product is CASSLGRPGYEQYF.

The chain uses TRBV6-1 and TRBJ2-5; D possibly corresponds to TRBD1 (5 bases). V lost 1 base and J lost 3, with 9 bases in between. Germline CDR1 reads MNHNS; CDR2 reads SASEGT. The CDR3 runs 14 residues. CDR3 sequence reads: CASSEGGLKETQYF. In DNA form, the CDR3 reads TGTGCCAGCAGTGAAGGGGGCCTCAAAGAGACCCAGTACTTC.

The chain has TRBV28 and TRBJ2-7; TRBD2 matches 7 bases. Germline values: CDR1 MDHEN, CDR2 SYDVKM. CDR3 size: 19 residues. Trimming cost V 5 bases and J 4 bases; bases outside gene matches: 23. In DNA form, the CDR3 reads TGTGCCAGCAGTCCTCCGGGACTACAGACCCCTTCCAGCCTTTACGAGCAGTACTTC. This codes for CASSPPGLQTPSSLYEQYF.